This record covers a single T cell receptor (beta chain). Its antigen is unidentified. This record comes from a study of CD8 T cells in Susac syndrome. Across the study: At the time of blood draw, patients with Susac syndrome were therapy-naive, receiving corticosteroids, or receiving intravenous immunoglobulin alone. Study-level points and caveats: The authors acknowledged that their TCR sequencing and HLA analysis involved a relatively small number of individuals.

Germline CDR1 is GTSNPN and CDR2 is SVGIG (reference sequence). The CDR3 runs to 12 residues. V was shortened by 1 base and J by 2 bases, with 3 bases between the two germline ends. Negative isolation was applied to CD8+ and CD4+ T cells, and FACS enrichment was applied to TEMRA cells. When the RNA was reverse transcribed, random hexamers were used with an input of about 0.45 to 1 ug. immunoSEQ multiplex PCR amplified TCR beta CDR3 across 54 Vbeta, 13 Jbeta. TCRdb redid the calling of the immunoSEQ multiplex PCR reads with MiXCR, one entry per CDR3 protein. In the table there are tens of thousands of distinct CDR3 sequences, 93% of which are singletons.

V usage is TRBV30 and J usage is TRBJ1-5, with D unclear. The TCR sequence derives from a human donor with Susac syndrome. The sample taken for sequencing was CD4+ T cells from PBMCs. CDR3 DNA sequence: TGTGCCTGGAGTGCCCGCAATCAGCCCCAGCATTTT. Its translation: CAWSARNQPQHF.